One and the same sample provided the 15 T cell receptor beta chains below, sequenced in a study of cytomegalovirus exposure and HLA in healthy donors. With 60 Vbeta and 13 Jbeta primers, the PCR was carried out. Generated by immunoSEQ multiplex PCR, the TCRdb table keeps only in-frame clones and is missing some. This sample has about 140,000 clones, with roughly two thirds found just once. Sequenced: PBMCs. The receptors derive from a male donor in good health and CMV-seronegative.

This clone was counted between two and nine times. The chain joins TRBV5-4 to TRBJ2-3, with 7 bases fitting TRBD2. The junction had 10 bases not matched to a gene; V was cut back by 0 bases and J by 0 bases. CDR3 length equals 18 residues. CDR1 and CDR2 (germline): SGHNT, YYREEE (reference sequence). Here the CDR3 DNA reads TGTGCCAGCAGCTTGGGCCCAACACTAGCGCCAAGCACAGATACGCAGTATTTT. Amino acid sequence: CASSLGPTLAPSTDTQYF.

The chain uses TRBV20-1 and TRBJ2-5; D ambiguous. There are 10 residues in the CDR3. With 6 bases removed from V and 7 bases from J, the gap between germline ends came to 9 bases. Germline lookup yields CDR1 DFQATT and CDR2 SNEGSKA (reference sequence). The CDR3 sequence: CSALDGTQYF. CDR3 coding DNA: TGCAGTGCCTTAGATGGGACCCAGTACTTC.

This sequence joins TRBV15 and TRBJ1-2; 7 bases are a match to TRBD1. CDR3 size: 15 residues. CDR1 is LNHNV, CDR2 YYDKDF, per germline (reference sequence). V was clipped by 3 bases and J by 4 bases; unmatched bases: 8. CDR3 residues: CATSSDRRDSYGYTF. The CDR3 bases are TGTGCCACCAGCAGTGACCGCCGGGACAGCTATGGCTACACCTTC.

This clone was seen more than once but under ten times. The CDR3 loop reads CASSLGGQIQETQYF. The DNA for the CDR3 is TGTGCCAGCAGCTTAGGTGGACAGATTCAAGAGACCCAGTACTTC. The chain is built from TRBV11-3 and TRBJ2-5; weak D call: TRBD1 (6 bases). V was shortened by 1 base and J by 2 bases, with 11 bases between the two germline ends. The CDR3 spans 15 residues. Germline V gives CDR1 SGHNT, CDR2 YENEEA.

The rearrangement links TRBV5-4 to TRBJ2-5; 9 bases align to TRBD1. Trimming cost V 3 bases and J 4 bases; bases outside gene matches: 10. There are 16 residues in the CDR3. The germline V gene encodes CDR1 SGHNT and CDR2 YYREEE (reference sequence). The CDR3 here is CASSSFRDRDRETQYF. The CDR3 region has the DNA TGTGCCAGCAGCTCCTTCCGGGACAGGGACCGAGAGACCCAGTACTTC.

J is TRBJ1-5 and V is TRBV2; D is ambiguous. The CDR3 spans 15 residues. Trimming removed 5 bases at V and 8 bases at J, with 19 bases between. Per germline, CDR1 SNHLY and CDR2 FYNNEI. The DNA for the CDR3 is TGTGCCAGCAGTCCGGGGAGGCGCAATTGGGAGCCCCAGCATTTT. As protein: CASSPGRRNWEPQHF.

The gene calls are TRBV11-2 and TRBJ2-3, with 11 bases matching TRBD1. J was trimmed by 6 bases and V by 3 bases; bases with no gene match: 2. This CDR3 has 14 residues. In germline, CDR1 is SGHAT, CDR2 FQNNGV. DNA of the CDR3: TGTGCCAGCAGCTTGGACAGGGGGCAGGATACGCAGTATTTT. Translating it yields CASSLDRGQDTQYF.

The chain links TRBV6-5 to TRBJ1-1; the match to TRBD1 covers 7 bases. Losses at the gene ends were 1 base for V and 1 base for J; bases not matched to a gene: 6. CDR3 length: 16 amino acids. Germline loops: CDR1 MNHEY, CDR2 SVGAGI. Here the CDR3 DNA reads TGTGCCAGCAGTTACTACAGGGGTAGGTCGAACACTGAAGCTTTCTTT. It yields the protein CASSYYRGRSNTEAFF.

The chain carries TRBV28 and TRBJ2-2; 8 positions agree with TRBD1. This CDR3 is built from 16 residues. Germline V lookup: CDR1 MDHEN, CDR2 SYDVKM. V dropped 6 bases and J dropped 7; count of bases not matched to a gene: 13. DNA of the CDR3: TGTGCCAGCAGGCCTCCGTCGGACAGGGCGGGCGGGGAGCTGTTTTTT. Protein product: CASRPPSDRAGGELFF.

This clone has only one observation. The chain joins TRBV2 to TRBJ2-5; a possible D gene is TRBD2 (6 bases). The CDR3 is 13 residues long. V lost 6 bases and J 1 base, leaving 9 bases between the germline ends. Per germline, CDR1 SNHLY and CDR2 FYNNEI. CDR3 DNA: TGTGCCAGCAGGGGGACTGGCCAAGAGACCCAGTACTTC. Its protein product is CASRGTGQETQYF.

V is TRBV5-1 and J is TRBJ2-3, with 12 bases aligning to TRBD2. This CDR3 spans 19 amino acids. Germline CDR1 and CDR2: SGHRS and YFSETQ. J was trimmed by 2 bases and V by 4 bases; bases with no gene match: 14. CDR3 nucleotides: TGCGCCAGCAGCCCTGACAGTACTAGCGGGGGGACATACACAGATACGCAGTATTTT. Its protein product is CASSPDSTSGGTYTDTQYF.

The rearrangement uses TRBV6-5 and TRBJ2-5; D possibly corresponds to TRBD2 (5 bases). Trimming took 5 bases from V and 5 from J, leaving 12 bases between them. The CDR3 has 13 residues. Germline V gene data show CDR1 as MNHEY and CDR2 as SVGAGI. The CDR3 DNA follows: TGTGCCAGCAGTCCAGTGGTAGCGGAGACCCAGTACTTC. This gives the protein CASSPVVAETQYF.

The gene calls are TRBV4-2 and TRBJ1-6; D possibly corresponds to TRBD1 (5 bases). The CDR3 sequence is 15 residues long. V was clipped by 0 bases and J by 8 bases, with 11 bases between them. CDR1 LGHNA and CDR2 YNFKEQ come from the germline V gene. CDR3 nucleotides: TGTGCCAGCAGCCAAGAGGGGCGTCCAGATTCACCCCTCCACTTT. It translates to CASSQEGRPDSPLHF.

V and J are TRBV7-2 and TRBJ1-2; D is unclear. The CDR3 sequence is 13 residues long. V lost 5 bases and J lost 2, with 9 bases in between. The V gene's germline CDR1 is SGHTA and CDR2 FQGNSA. The CDR3 DNA reads TGTGCCAGCAGCCCGACATTCAACTATGGCTACACCTTC. Translated: CASSPTFNYGYTF. The variable domain in full, completed from reference TRBV7-2 and TRBJ1-2, reads GAGVSQSPSNKVTEKGKDVELRCDPISGHTALYWYRQSLGQGLEFLIYFQGNSAPDKSGLPSDRFSAERTGGSVSTLTIQRTQQEDSAVYLCASSPTFNYGYTFGSGTRLTVV.

This chain joins TRBV11-3 and TRBJ2-3; 7 bases map to TRBD1. V dropped 4 bases and J dropped 3; count of bases not matched to a gene: 4. Germline V gene data show CDR1 as SGHNT and CDR2 as YENEEA. This CDR3 region has 14 residues. DNA of the CDR3: TGTGCCAGCAGCTCCAACAGGGGAACAGATACGCAGTATTTT. Translated, it gives CASSSNRGTDTQYF.